The 29 T cell receptor beta chains reported below all come from one sample, sequenced in a study of blood T cell repertoires in COVID-19. The method was immunoSEQ multiplex PCR; TCRdb's version includes in-frame clones alone and lacks a portion of them. The table has about 330,000 clones, roughly 86% seen once. The material sequenced was PBMCs or T cells enriched from blood (not recorded which). The source of these receptors is a woman in her twenties or thirties who had recovered from COVID-19.

The chain recombines TRBV7-9 with TRBJ2-7; 9 nucleotides align to TRBD1. CDR1 and CDR2 from the germline V gene are SEHNR and FQNEAQ (reference sequence). The CDR3 spans 16 residues. J was trimmed by 0 bases and V by 5 bases; bases with no gene match: 8. The CDR3 bases are TGTGCCAGCAGCCCGGACAGGGGATCGAGCTCCTACGAGCAGTACTTC. This sequence encodes CASSPDRGSSSYEQYF.

The chain uses TRBV18 and TRBJ1-5, with D possibly TRBD1 on 6 matching bases. CDR3 length equals 14 residues. Deletions cut 6 bases from V and 5 bases from J, with 14 bases between. Germline assignment: CDR1 KGHSH and CDR2 LQKENI. CDR3 loop: CASSQGHPDQPQHF. DNA of the CDR3: TGTGCCAGCTCTCAGGGACACCCTGATCAGCCCCAGCATTTT.

The V and J genes are TRBV7-9 and TRBJ1-2; tentative D call: TRBD1 (5 bases). Deletions cut 11 bases from V and 2 bases from J, with 12 bases between. Per the germline V gene, CDR1 is SEHNR and CDR2 is FQNEAQ (reference sequence). CDR3 length: 12 amino acids. This chain's CDR3 is CAQTETNYGYTF. DNA of the CDR3: TGTGCCCAGACAGAGACCAACTATGGCTACACCTTC.

V usage is TRBV19 and J usage is TRBJ1-5, with a weak D call TRBD1 (5 bases). CDR1 and CDR2 (germline): LNHDA, SQIVND (reference sequence). Trimming cost V 1 base and J 8 bases, with 15 bases left between them. The CDR3 contains 15 residues. CDR3 sequence reads: CASSIAVGAGKPQHF. CDR3 sequence (DNA): TGTGCCAGTAGTATAGCTGTCGGGGCGGGAAAGCCCCAGCATTTT. Full variable domain (outside the CDR3, taken from reference TRBV19 and TRBJ1-5): DGGITQSPKYLFRKEGQNVTLSCEQNLNHDAMYWYRQDPGQGLRLIYYSQIVNDFQKGDIAEGYSVSREKKESFPLTVTSAQKNPTAFYLCASSIAVGAGKPQHFGDGTRLSIL.

The table lists this clone with a few counts. J is TRBJ1-3 and V is TRBV7-2; D is undetermined. The CDR3 loop spans 17 amino acids. CDR1 SGHTA and CDR2 FQGNSA come from the germline V gene. V was clipped by 2 bases and J by 0 bases, with 14 bases between them. The CDR3 DNA reads as TGTGCCAGCAGCTTACAGTACAGCCTCGTCTCTGGAAACACCATATATTTT. It specifies CASSLQYSLVSGNTIYF.

V is TRBV7-3 and J is TRBJ1-1; D gene uncertain. There are 13 residues in the CDR3. V lost 4 bases and J lost 0, with 6 bases in between. CDR1 SGHTA and CDR2 FQGTGA come from the germline V gene. The CDR3 DNA follows: TGTGCCAGCAGCTATTCCGTGAACACTGAAGCTTTCTTT. This encodes CASSYSVNTEAFF.

The rearrangement links TRBV5-1 to TRBJ2-5, with TRBD2 as a possible D gene (7 bases). Germline V gene data show CDR1 as SGHRS and CDR2 as YFSETQ. This CDR3 has 15 residues. V was shortened by 4 bases and J by 2 bases, with 15 bases between the two germline ends. Written as DNA, the CDR3 is TGCGCCAGCAGCCCCGGGGGCGGGGGTCAAGAGACCCAGTACTTC. This sequence encodes CASSPGGGGQETQYF.

The chain employs TRBV7-2 and TRBJ1-2; D remains ambiguous. V was shortened by 2 bases and J by 2 bases, with 9 bases between the two germline ends. Germline V gives CDR1 SGHTA, CDR2 FQGNSA. The CDR3 extends over 14 amino acids. The CDR3 DNA is TGTGCCAGCAGCTTAAGCGACGGCAACTATGGCTACACCTTC. Its protein is CASSLSDGNYGYTF.

V gene TRBV7-9 combines with J gene TRBJ1-2; perhaps TRBD1 as D (6 bases). Between the trimmed V and J ends, which lost 5 bases and 8 bases, there was a span of 15 bases. CDR1 SEHNR and CDR2 FQNEAQ come from the germline V gene (reference sequence). This CDR3 is 13 amino acids long. DNA for the CDR3: TGTGCCAGCAGCCCAGGACAGACGGGGGGCTACACCTTC. Its translation: CASSPGQTGGYTF.

V usage is TRBV3-1 (or the pseudogene TRBV3-2) and J usage is TRBJ2-3; D unclear. Trimming left V 4 bases short and J 4 bases short, with 9 bases between. Germline CDR1 LGHDT, CDR2 YNNKEL (reference sequence). The CDR3 sequence is 13 residues long. CDR3 nucleotides: TGTGCCAGCAGCCTCTCCAACTCAGATACGCAGTATTTT. It is translated as CASSLSNSDTQYF.

The chain couples TRBV12-3 or TRBV12-4 to TRBJ1-1; D ambiguous. V shed 1 base and J shed 4 bases, with 7 bases lying between them. The CDR3 is made up of 13 amino acids. In DNA, the CDR3 is TGTGCCAGCAGTTTAGTCGGGGTCACTGAAGCTTTCTTT. Amino acids: CASSLVGVTEAFF.

In DNA, the CDR3 is TGTGCCAGCAGCTTGGGAGGGCTACCCAATCAGCCCCAGCATTTT. This sequence encodes CASSLGGLPNQPQHF. J is TRBJ1-5 and V is TRBV5-6; D gene unclear. Trimming pared 0 bases from V and 3 bases from J, leaving 10 bases between. This CDR3 spans 15 amino acids. Germline CDR1 reads SGHDT; CDR2 reads YYEEEE.

On this clone itself: At the DNA level, this CDR3 is encoded by other sequences in the same sample as well. This chain joins TRBV15 and TRBJ1-6; D uncertain. Germline CDR1 and CDR2: LNHNV and YYDKDF (reference sequence). CDR3 length: 14 residues. The V end was cut by 1 base, the J end by 7 bases, with 8 bases between. CDR3 in DNA: TGTGCCACCAGCAGAGGGACGGGAAATTCACCCCTCCACTTT. Its translation is CATSRGTGNSPLHF.

A remark on this clone: Other DNA sequences of this sample code for an identical CDR3. As DNA, the CDR3 is TGTGCCAGCAGCGTAGGGGGCGGGGTCTCCTACAATGAGCAGTTCTTC. Translated, it gives CASSVGGGVSYNEQFF. This rearrangement joins TRBV9 to TRBJ2-1; D might be TRBD2 (6 bases). V was pared by 0 bases and J by 0 bases, with 10 bases between. In germline, CDR1 is SGDLS, CDR2 YYNGEE. The CDR3 is made up of 16 amino acids.

The rearrangement joins TRBV19 to TRBJ1-5; 7 positions match TRBD1. Unmatched junction bases numbered 10, after V lost 4 bases and J lost 10 bases. The CDR3 has 14 amino acids. Per the germline V gene, CDR1 is LNHDA and CDR2 is SQIVND (reference sequence). The CDR3 coding sequence is TGTGCCAGTAGTAGGGACAGCGGACTTCTTCCCCAGCATTTT. It translates to CASSRDSGLLPQHF.

This chain connects TRBV5-1 to TRBJ1-3; weak D call: TRBD1 (5 bases). The V gene lost 0 bases and the J gene lost 3 bases, with 10 bases spanning the gap. This CDR3 comprises 15 residues. Germline CDR1 and CDR2: SGHRS and YFSETQ. The CDR3 loop is CASSLAPGVGNTIYF. Written as DNA, the CDR3 is TGCGCCAGCAGCTTGGCCCCGGGGGTTGGAAACACCATATATTTT.

This chain connects TRBV7-9 to TRBJ2-7; 7 positions agree with TRBD1. CDR1 is SEHNR, CDR2 FQNEAQ, per germline (reference sequence). V lost 5 bases to trimming and J lost 3 bases; unmatched junction nucleotides: 7. CDR3 length equals 14 residues. CDR3: CASSIPGQFYEQYF. The DNA for the CDR3 is TGTGCCAGCAGCATACCGGGACAGTTCTACGAGCAGTACTTC.

The chain couples TRBV5-1 to TRBJ1-3; D unresolved. Trimming cost V 2 bases and J 4 bases, with 16 bases left between them. This CDR3 is built from 16 residues. In germline, CDR1 is SGHRS, CDR2 YFSETQ. The CDR3 spells CASSFGNTDWGNTIYF. As DNA, the CDR3 is TGCGCCAGCAGCTTTGGAAACACCGACTGGGGAAACACCATATATTTT.

The chain links TRBV25-1 to TRBJ1-2; TRBD1 matches at 10 bases. The trim removed 1 base at V and 9 bases at J, leaving 11 bases unmatched. The germline CDR1 and CDR2 sequences are MGHDK and SYGVNS. The CDR3 sequence is 16 residues long. The CDR3: CASSEWGGQGSLSYTF. The CDR3 nucleotides read TGTGCCAGCAGTGAATGGGGGGGACAGGGGAGTTTAAGCTACACCTTC.

Ten or more counts support this clone. The chain combines TRBV30 with TRBJ1-2; D perhaps matches TRBD1 (5 bases). CDR3 length: 11 residues. Per the germline V gene, CDR1 is GTSNPN and CDR2 is SVGIG (reference sequence). The ends were cut back, 8 bases at V and 7 bases at J, with 14 bases in the middle. DNA of the CDR3: TGTGCCAACTCATGGGGCGGTGGCTACACCTTC. Translating it yields CANSWGGGYTF.

The chain joins TRBV10-2 to TRBJ1-5; D is perhaps TRBD1 (5 bases). This CDR3 region has 14 residues. Germline CDR1 reads WSHSY; CDR2 reads SAAADI. Trimming took off 4 bases at V and 2 bases at J, with 9 bases between the two ends. In DNA, the CDR3 is TGCGCCAGCAGTGTGGCCAGGGGCAATCAGCCCCAGCATTTT. Protein: CASSVARGNQPQHF.

This chain connects TRBV6-5 to TRBJ1-2, with 7 positions matching TRBD1. Germline V gene lookup returns CDR1 MNHEY and CDR2 SVGAGI. V lost 5 bases and J lost 4; bases outside the gene matches: 10. This CDR3 has 15 residues. CDR3 in DNA: TGTGCCAGCAGTCTCGGCCTGGACAGGTTCTATGGCTACACCTTC. As protein: CASSLGLDRFYGYTF.

The DNA of the CDR3 is TGTGCCAGCAGTTCCCCCGGGACAGGGGGTGGAGGAAACACCATATATTTT. Translating it yields CASSSPGTGGGGNTIYF. The V gene is TRBV28, the J gene TRBJ1-3, with 11 bases lining up with TRBD1. V trimming: 4 bases; J trimming: 4 bases; junction bases outside the gene matches: 9. This CDR3 is 17 amino acids long. Germline V lookup: CDR1 MDHEN, CDR2 SYDVKM. Full variable domain (missing parts from reference TRBV28 and TRBJ1-3): DVKVTQSSRYLVKRTGEKVFLECVQDMDHENMFWYRQDPGLGLRLIYFSYDVKMKEKGDIPEGYSVSREKKERFSLILESASTNQTSMYLCASSSPGTGGGGNTIYFGEGSWLTVV.

The J gene is TRBJ2-7, the V gene TRBV5-4; D might be TRBD1 (6 bases). Trimming left V 4 bases short and J 3 bases short, with 14 bases between. The CDR3 consists of 14 residues. Germline V gene data show CDR1 as SGHNT and CDR2 as YYREEE (reference sequence). The CDR3 nucleotides are TGTGCCAGCAGCCCCAGACAGGACCGCTACGAGCAGTACTTC. It is translated as CASSPRQDRYEQYF.

The chain combines TRBV30 with TRBJ2-2, with D maybe TRBD1 (6 bases). Germline V gene data show CDR1 as GTSNPN and CDR2 as SVGIG (reference sequence). With 2 bases removed from V and 4 bases from J, the gap between germline ends came to 14 bases. The CDR3 runs to 15 residues. DNA of the CDR3: TGTGCCTGGAGTAGGACAGTTAAATTCACCGGGGAGCTGTTTTTT. As protein: CAWSRTVKFTGELFF.

The chain carries TRBV6-9 and TRBJ1-5; no clear D. The CDR3 has 15 residues. Per the germline V gene, CDR1 is MNHGY and CDR2 is SVAAGI. V lost 1 base, J lost 0 bases, and 7 bases lay in between. The CDR3 protein is CASSYLVNSNQPQHF. In DNA, the CDR3 is TGTGCCAGCAGTTATTTAGTGAATAGCAATCAGCCCCAGCATTTT.

The chain combines TRBV4-1 with TRBJ1-1, with 11 bases fitting TRBD1. The J segment lost 5 bases and the V segment lost 0 bases, leaving 2 bases of the junction unmatched. CDR3 size: 15 residues. CDR1 MGHRA and CDR2 YSYEKL come from the germline V gene. The CDR3 coding sequence is TGCGCCAGCAGCCAAGAGGACAGGGGGCGAACTGAAGCTTTCTTT. Translating it yields CASSQEDRGRTEAFF.

The chain uses TRBV4-1 and TRBJ1-2; 8 nucleotides line up with TRBD1. Germline CDR1 and CDR2: MGHRA and YSYEKL. Trimming removed 6 bases from V and 5 bases from J; junction bases left unmatched: 14. The CDR3 spans 16 residues. CDR3 loop: CASRFSNRTGIYGYTF. The CDR3 DNA is TGCGCCAGCAGATTTTCGAATCGGACAGGGATTTATGGCTACACCTTC.

This chain joins TRBV24-1 and TRBJ2-3; 9 bases match TRBD1. The CDR3 sequence is 17 residues long. CDR1 is KGHDR, CDR2 SFDVKD, per germline. J was trimmed by 2 bases and V by 2 bases; bases with no gene match: 7. The CDR3 nucleotides are TGTGCCACCAGTGATTCGGACAGGGGAGGCTTCACAGATACGCAGTATTTT. Translated: CATSDSDRGGFTDTQYF.